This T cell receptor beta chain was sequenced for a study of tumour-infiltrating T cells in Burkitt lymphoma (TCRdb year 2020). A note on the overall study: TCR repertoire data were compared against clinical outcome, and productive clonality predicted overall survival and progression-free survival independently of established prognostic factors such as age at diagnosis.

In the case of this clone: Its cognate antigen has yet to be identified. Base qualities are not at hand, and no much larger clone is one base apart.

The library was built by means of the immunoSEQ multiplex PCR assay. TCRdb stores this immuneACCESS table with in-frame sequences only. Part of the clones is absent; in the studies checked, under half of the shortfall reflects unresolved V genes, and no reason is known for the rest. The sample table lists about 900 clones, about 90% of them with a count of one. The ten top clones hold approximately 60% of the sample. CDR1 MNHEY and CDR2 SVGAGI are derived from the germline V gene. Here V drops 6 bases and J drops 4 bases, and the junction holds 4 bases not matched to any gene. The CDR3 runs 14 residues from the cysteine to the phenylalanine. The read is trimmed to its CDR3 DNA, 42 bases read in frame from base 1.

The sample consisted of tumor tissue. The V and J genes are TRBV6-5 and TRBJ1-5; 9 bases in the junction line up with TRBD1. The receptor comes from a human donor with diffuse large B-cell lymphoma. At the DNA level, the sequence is TGTGCCAGCAGACCGGGACAGGGAAATCAGCCCCAGCATTTT. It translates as CASRPGQGNQPQHF.